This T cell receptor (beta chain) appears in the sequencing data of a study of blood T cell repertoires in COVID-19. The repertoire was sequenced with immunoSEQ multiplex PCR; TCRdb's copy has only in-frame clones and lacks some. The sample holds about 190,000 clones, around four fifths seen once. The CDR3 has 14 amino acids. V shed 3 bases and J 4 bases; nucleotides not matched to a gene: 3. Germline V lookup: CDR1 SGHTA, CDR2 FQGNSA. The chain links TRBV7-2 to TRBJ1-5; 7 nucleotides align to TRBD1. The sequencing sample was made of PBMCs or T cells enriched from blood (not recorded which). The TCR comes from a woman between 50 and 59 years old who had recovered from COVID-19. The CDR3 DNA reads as TGTGCCAGCAGCTTGCAGGACAGGAATCAGCCCCAGCATTTT. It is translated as CASSLQDRNQPQHF.